This TCR beta chain was retrieved from a study of cytomegalovirus exposure and HLA in healthy donors. The CDR3 consists of 12 residues. CDR1 is MNHNY and CDR2 is SVGAGI in the germline V gene (reference sequence). The germline V and J ends were trimmed by 6 bases and 11 bases, with 16 bases remaining between them. The assay was immunoSEQ multiplex PCR, and TCRdb's table has in-frame clones only and misses some. The sample has about 150,000 clones; approximately 86% are singletons. The receptor comes from a man aged 18 to 29 in good health and CMV-seropositive. Sequenced sample: PBMCs. This sequence joins TRBV6-6 and TRBJ1-1; tentative D call: TRBD1 (5 bases). The CDR3 loop is CASSRDSLGAFF. CDR3 sequence (DNA): TGTGCCAGCAGCCGCGACAGCCTCGGGGCTTTCTTT.